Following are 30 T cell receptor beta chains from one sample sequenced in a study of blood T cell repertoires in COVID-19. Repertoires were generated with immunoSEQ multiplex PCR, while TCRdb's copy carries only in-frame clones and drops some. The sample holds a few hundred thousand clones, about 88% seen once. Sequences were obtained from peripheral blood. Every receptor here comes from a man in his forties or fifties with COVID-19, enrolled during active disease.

The CDR3 protein is CASSLGVAELETQYF. CDR3 coding DNA: TGTGCCAGCAGCTTGGGAGTAGCGGAATTGGAGACCCAGTACTTC. J is TRBJ2-5 and V is TRBV5-8; weak D call: TRBD2 (6 bases). Germline values: CDR1 SGHTS, CDR2 YDEGEE. CDR3 length: 15 residues. Trimming stripped 0 bases from V and 5 bases from J, with 14 bases between.

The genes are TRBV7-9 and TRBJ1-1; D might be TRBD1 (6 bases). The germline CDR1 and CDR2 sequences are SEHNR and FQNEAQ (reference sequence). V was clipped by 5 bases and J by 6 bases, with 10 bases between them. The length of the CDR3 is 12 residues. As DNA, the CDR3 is TGTGCCAGCAGCCCCCCAGGGGCTGAAGCTTTCTTT. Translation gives CASSPPGAEAFF.

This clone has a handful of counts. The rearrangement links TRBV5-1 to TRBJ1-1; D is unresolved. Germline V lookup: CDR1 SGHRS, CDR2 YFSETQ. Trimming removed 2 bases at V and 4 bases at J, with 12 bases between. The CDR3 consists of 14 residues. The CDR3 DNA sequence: TGCGCCAGCAGCTTCGAGGGAGTGGGCACTGAAGCTTTCTTT. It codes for CASSFEGVGTEAFF.

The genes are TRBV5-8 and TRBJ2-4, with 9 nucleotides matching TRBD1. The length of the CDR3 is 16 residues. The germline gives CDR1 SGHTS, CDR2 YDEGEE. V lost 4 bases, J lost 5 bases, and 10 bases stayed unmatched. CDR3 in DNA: TGTGCCAGCAGCCCTTGGCGAACAGGGGGCGAAAACATTCAGTACTTC. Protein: CASSPWRTGGENIQYF.

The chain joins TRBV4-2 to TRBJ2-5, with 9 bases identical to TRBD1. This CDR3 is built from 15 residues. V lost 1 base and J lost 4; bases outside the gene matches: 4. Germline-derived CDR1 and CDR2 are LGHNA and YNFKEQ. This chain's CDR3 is CASSQGDRGGETQYF. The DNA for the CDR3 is TGTGCCAGCAGCCAAGGTGACAGGGGGGGAGAGACCCAGTACTTC.

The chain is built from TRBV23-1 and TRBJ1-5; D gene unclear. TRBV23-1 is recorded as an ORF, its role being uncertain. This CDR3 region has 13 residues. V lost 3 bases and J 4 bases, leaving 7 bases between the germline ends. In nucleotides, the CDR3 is TGCGCCAGCAGTCAGCACCAGAATCAGCCCCAGCATTTT. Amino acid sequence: CASSQHQNQPQHF.

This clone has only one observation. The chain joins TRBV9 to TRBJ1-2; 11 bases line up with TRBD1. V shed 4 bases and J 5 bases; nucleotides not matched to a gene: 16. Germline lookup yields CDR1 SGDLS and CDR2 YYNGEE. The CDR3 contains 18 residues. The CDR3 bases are TGTGCCAGCAGCCAGGGACTGGAGGGGGACAGGGGGTGGTATGGCTACACCTTC. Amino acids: CASSQGLEGDRGWYGYTF. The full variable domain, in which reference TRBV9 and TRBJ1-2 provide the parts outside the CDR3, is DSGVTQTPKHLITATGQRVTLRCSPRSGDLSVYWYQQSLDQGLQFLIQYYNGEERAKGNILERFSAQQFPDLHSELNLSSLELGDSALYFCASSQGLEGDRGWYGYTFGSGTRLTVV.

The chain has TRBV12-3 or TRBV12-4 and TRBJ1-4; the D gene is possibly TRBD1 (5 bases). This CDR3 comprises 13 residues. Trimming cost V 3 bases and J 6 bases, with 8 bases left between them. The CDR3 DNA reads TGTGCCAGCAGTTTTTCGGGGGATGAAAAACTGTTTTTT. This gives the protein CASSFSGDEKLFF.

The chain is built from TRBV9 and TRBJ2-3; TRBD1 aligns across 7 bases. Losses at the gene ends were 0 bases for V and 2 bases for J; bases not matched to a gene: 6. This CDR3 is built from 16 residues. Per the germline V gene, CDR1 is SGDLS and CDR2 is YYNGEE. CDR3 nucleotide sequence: TGTGCCAGCAGCGTAGTCCCACAGGGGAACACAGATACGCAGTATTTT. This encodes CASSVVPQGNTDTQYF.

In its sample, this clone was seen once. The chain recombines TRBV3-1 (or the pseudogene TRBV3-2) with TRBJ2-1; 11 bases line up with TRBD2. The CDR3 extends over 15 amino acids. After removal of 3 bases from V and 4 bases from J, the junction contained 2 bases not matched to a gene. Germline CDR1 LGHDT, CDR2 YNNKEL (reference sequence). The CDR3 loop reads CASSQGLAEYNEQFF. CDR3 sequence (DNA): TGTGCCAGCAGCCAGGGACTAGCGGAGTACAATGAGCAGTTCTTC.

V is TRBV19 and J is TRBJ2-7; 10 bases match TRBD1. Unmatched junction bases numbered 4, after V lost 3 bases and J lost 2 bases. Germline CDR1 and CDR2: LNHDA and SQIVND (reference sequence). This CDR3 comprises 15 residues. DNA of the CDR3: TGTGCCAGTAGTATCGGACAGGGGGTCGCCTACGAGCAGTACTTC. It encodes CASSIGQGVAYEQYF.

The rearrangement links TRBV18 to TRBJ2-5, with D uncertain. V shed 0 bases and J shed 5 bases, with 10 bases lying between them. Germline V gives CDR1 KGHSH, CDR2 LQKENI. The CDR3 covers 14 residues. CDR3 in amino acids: CASSPPNSEETQYF. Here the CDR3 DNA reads TGTGCCAGCTCACCACCCAATAGTGAGGAGACCCAGTACTTC. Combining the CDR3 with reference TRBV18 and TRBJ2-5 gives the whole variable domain NAGVMQNPRHLVRRRGQEARLRCSPMKGHSHVYWYRQLPEEGLKFMVYLQKENIIDESGMPKERFSAEFPKEGPSILRIQQVVRGDSAAYFCASSPPNSEETQYFGPGTRLLVL.

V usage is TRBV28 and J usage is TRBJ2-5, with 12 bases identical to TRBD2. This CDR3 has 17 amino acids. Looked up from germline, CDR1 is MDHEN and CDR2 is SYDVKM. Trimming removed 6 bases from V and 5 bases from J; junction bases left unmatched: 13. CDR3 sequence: CASSLTSGGTGGETQYF. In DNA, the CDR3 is TGTGCCAGCAGCCTGACTAGCGGGGGTACCGGAGGGGAGACCCAGTACTTC.

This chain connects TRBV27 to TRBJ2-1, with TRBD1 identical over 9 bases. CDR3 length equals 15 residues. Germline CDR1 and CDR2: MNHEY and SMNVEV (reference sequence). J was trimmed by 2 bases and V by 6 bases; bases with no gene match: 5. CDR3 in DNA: TGTGCCAGCAGACCCGGGACAGGGCCCTACAATGAGCAGTTCTTC. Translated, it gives CASRPGTGPYNEQFF.

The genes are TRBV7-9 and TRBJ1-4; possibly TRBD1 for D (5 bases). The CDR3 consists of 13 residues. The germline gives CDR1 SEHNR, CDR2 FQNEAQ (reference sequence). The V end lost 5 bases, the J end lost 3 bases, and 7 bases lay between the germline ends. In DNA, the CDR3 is TGTGCCAGCAGCCCGGGGGCTAATGAAAAACTGTTTTTT. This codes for CASSPGANEKLFF.

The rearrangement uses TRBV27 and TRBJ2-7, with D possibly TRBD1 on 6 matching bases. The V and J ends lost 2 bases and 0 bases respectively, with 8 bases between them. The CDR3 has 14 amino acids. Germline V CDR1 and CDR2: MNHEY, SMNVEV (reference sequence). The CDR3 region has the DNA TGTGCCAGCAGTTTACAGGGACACTCCTACGAGCAGTACTTC. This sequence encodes CASSLQGHSYEQYF.

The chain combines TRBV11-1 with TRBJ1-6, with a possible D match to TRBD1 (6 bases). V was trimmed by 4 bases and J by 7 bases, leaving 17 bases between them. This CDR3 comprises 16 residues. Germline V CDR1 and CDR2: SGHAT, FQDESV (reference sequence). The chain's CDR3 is CASSSFAGAVNSPLHF. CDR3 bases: TGTGCCAGCAGCTCCTTCGCGGGGGCAGTGAATTCACCCCTCCACTTT.

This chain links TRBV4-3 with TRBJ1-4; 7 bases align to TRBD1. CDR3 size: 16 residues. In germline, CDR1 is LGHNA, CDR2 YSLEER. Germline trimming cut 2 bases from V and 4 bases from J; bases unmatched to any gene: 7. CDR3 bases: TGCGCCAGCAGCCAACCTACAGGGGCGAGTAATGAAAAACTGTTTTTT. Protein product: CASSQPTGASNEKLFF.

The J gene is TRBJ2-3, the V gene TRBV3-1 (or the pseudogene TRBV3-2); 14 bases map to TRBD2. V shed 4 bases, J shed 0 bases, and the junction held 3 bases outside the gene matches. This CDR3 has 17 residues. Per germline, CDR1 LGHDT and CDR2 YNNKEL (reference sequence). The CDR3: CASSPTSGGGSTDTQYF. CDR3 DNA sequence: TGTGCCAGCAGCCCGACTAGCGGGGGGGGTAGCACAGATACGCAGTATTTT.

Here the CDR3 DNA reads TGCGCCAGCAGCCAAGATTCCGGGAACCAAGAGACCCAGTACTTC. Amino acid sequence: CASSQDSGNQETQYF. The rearrangement uses TRBV4-3 and TRBJ2-5, with a tentative D call TRBD2 (5 bases). V lost 0 bases to trimming and J lost 0 bases, with 8 bases between them. Germline CDR1 reads LGHNA; CDR2 reads YSLEER. This CDR3 has 15 residues.

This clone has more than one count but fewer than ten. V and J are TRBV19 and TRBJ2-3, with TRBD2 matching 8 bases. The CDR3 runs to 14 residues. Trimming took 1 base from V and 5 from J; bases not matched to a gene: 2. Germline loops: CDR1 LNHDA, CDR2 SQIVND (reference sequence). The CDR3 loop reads CASSIAGGQDTQYF. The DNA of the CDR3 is TGTGCCAGTAGTATAGCGGGGGGGCAAGATACGCAGTATTTT.

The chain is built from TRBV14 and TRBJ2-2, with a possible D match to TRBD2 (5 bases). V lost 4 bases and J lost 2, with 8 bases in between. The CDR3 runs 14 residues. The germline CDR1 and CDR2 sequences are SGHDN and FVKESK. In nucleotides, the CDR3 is TGTGCCAGCAGCCGAGGGATTAACACCGGGGAGCTGTTTTTT. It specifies CASSRGINTGELFF.

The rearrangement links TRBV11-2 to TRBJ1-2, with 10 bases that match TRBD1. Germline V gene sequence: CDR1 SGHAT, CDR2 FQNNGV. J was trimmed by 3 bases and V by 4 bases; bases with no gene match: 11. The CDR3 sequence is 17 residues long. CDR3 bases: TGTGCCAGCAGCTCTCAAACTGCCGGGACAGGGGACTATGGCTACACCTTC. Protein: CASSSQTAGTGDYGYTF.

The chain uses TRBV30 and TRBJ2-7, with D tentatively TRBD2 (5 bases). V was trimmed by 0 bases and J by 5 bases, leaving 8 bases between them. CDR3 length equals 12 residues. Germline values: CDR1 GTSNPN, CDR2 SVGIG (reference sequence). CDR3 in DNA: TGTGCCTGGAGTGTGTCGACTAACGAGCAGTACTTC. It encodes CAWSVSTNEQYF.

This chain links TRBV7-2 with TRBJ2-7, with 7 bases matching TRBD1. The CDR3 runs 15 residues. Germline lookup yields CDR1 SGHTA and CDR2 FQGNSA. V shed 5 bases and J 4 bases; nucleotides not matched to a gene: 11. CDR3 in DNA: TGTGCCAGCAGCCGCCAAAGGGGCAGGGGGTACGAGCAGTACTTC. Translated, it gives CASSRQRGRGYEQYF. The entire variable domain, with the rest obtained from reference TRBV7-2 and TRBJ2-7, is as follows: GAGVSQSPSNKVTEKGKDVELRCDPISGHTALYWYRQSLGQGLEFLIYFQGNSAPDKSGLPSDRFSAERTGGSVSTLTIQRTQQEDSAVYLCASSRQRGRGYEQYFGPGTRLTVT.

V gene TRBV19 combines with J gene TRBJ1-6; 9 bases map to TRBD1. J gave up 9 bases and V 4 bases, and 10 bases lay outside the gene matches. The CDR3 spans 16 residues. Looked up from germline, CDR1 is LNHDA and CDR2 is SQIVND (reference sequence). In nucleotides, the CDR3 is TGTGCCAGTAGTAGCCCGGGACAGGGTTCTATTTCACCCCTCCACTTT. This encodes CASSSPGQGSISPLHF.

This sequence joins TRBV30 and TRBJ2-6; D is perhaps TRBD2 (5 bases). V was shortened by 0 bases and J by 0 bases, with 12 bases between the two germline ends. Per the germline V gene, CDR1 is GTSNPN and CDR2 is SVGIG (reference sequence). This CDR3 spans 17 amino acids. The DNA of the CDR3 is TGTGCCTGGAGTGTACGCGGGCGGATCTCTGGGGCCAACGTCCTGACTTTC. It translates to CAWSVRGRISGANVLTF. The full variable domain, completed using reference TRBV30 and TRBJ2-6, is SQTIHQWPATLVQPVGSPLSLECTVEGTSNPNLYWYRQAAGRGLQLLFYSVGIGQISSEVPQNLSASRPQDRQFILSSKKLLLSDSGFYLCAWSVRGRISGANVLTFGAGSRLTVL.

CDR3 in amino acids: CASSQVGLAGGRDTGELFF. In nucleotides, the CDR3 is TGTGCCAGCAGCCAAGTGGGACTAGCGGGGGGCCGAGACACCGGGGAGCTGTTTTTT. The V and J genes are TRBV4-2 and TRBJ2-2; 15 nucleotides align to TRBD2. The germline CDR1 and CDR2 sequences are LGHNA and YNFKEQ. This CDR3 spans 19 amino acids. V shed 1 base, J shed 3 bases, and the junction held 6 bases outside the gene matches.

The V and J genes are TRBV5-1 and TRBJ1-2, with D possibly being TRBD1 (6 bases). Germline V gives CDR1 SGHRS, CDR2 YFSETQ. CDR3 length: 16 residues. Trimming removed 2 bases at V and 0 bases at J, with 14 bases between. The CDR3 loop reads CASSFQPDSSNYGYTF. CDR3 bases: TGCGCCAGCAGCTTCCAACCGGACAGCTCTAACTATGGCTACACCTTC.

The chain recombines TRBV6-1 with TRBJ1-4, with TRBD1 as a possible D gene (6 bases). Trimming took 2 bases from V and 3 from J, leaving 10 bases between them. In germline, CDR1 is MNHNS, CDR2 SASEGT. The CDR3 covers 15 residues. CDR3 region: CASSELGASNEKLFF. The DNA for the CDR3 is TGTGCCAGCAGTGAATTGGGGGCTTCTAATGAAAAACTGTTTTTT.